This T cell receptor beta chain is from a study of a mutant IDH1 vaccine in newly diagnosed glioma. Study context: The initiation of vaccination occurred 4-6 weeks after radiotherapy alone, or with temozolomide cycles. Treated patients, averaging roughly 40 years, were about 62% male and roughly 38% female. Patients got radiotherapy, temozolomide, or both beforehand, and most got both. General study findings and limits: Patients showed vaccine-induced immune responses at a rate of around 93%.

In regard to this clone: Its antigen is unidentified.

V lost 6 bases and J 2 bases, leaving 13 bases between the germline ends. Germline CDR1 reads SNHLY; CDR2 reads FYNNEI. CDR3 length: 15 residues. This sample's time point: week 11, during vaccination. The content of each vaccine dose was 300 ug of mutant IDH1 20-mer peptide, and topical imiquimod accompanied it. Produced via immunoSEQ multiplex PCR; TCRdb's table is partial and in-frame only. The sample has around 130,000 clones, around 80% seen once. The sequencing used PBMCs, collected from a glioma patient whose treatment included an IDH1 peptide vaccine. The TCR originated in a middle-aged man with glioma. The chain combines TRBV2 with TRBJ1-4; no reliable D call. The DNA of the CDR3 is TGTGCCAGCAGATCGCGGGGTTTGACTAATGAAAAACTGTTTTTT. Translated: CASRSRGLTNEKLFF.